These 14 T cell receptor beta chains originate from one sample sequenced in a study of T-cell memory formation after mild COVID-19. One entry per CDR3 protein results from TCRdb running MiXCR on the 5' RACE reads. The sample shows hundreds of thousands of distinct CDR3 sequences, roughly an eighth of them seen only once. Sequencing was performed on PBMCs or a T cell subset sorted from them (not recorded which). The receptors were gathered from a man between 18 and 29 years old who had mild COVID-19 (a few samples of this study predate the infection). Cell type and time point are not known.

The chain uses TRBV19 and TRBJ2-2, with D perhaps given as TRBD1 or TRBD2 (5 bases each). This CDR3 comprises 15 residues. V gave up 5 bases and J gave up 5 bases, with 15 bases separating them. The germline V gene encodes CDR1 LNHDA and CDR2 SQIVND (reference sequence). CDR3 region: CASSAPPGRTGELFF. DNA for the CDR3: TGTGCCAGTAGTGCCCCCCCGGGACGGACCGGGGAGCTGTTTTTT.

This clonotype was counted between two and nine times. The chain recombines TRBV28 with TRBJ1-2, with 7 positions matching TRBD1. Trimming removed 4 bases from V and 3 bases from J; junction bases left unmatched: 5. This CDR3 has 14 residues. Germline values: CDR1 MDHEN, CDR2 SYDVKM. CDR3 sequence (DNA): TGTGCCAGCAGTTCGCTCAGGGGGGACTATGGCTACACCTTC. Translation gives CASSSLRGDYGYTF.

This clonotype was found a few times. The chain couples TRBV6-2 or TRBV6-3 to TRBJ2-7; the match to TRBD1 covers 9 bases. This CDR3 comprises 16 residues. The germline CDR1 and CDR2 sequences are MNHEY and SVGEGT. V lost 6 bases and J lost 5; bases outside the gene matches: 14. The CDR3 region is CASRPTPGQGFHEQYF. DNA for the CDR3: TGTGCCAGCAGGCCAACTCCGGGACAGGGATTCCACGAGCAGTACTTC.

The CDR3 DNA reads as TGTGCCAGCAGCTACCCCGACAGGGTTTATAATTCACCCCTCCACTTT. It encodes CASSYPDRVYNSPLHF. V usage is TRBV7-2 and J usage is TRBJ1-6; TRBD1 aligns across 7 bases. The junction had 7 bases not matched to a gene; V was cut back by 4 bases and J by 4 bases. The CDR3 covers 16 residues. The germline V gene encodes CDR1 SGHTA and CDR2 FQGNSA.

This clonotype has a single count. One base away lies a much larger clone, so this may be a sequencing read error. This sequence joins TRBV4-3 and TRBJ2-7; D tentatively fits TRBD1 or TRBD2 (5 bases each). There are 15 residues in the CDR3. The germline V gene encodes CDR1 LGHNA and CDR2 YSLEER. CDR3 protein: CASSQDHRLGAELYF. Written as DNA, the CDR3 is TGCGCCAGCAGCCAAGACCACAGGCTGGGAGCCGAGCTGTACTTC.

The table lists this clonotype with a few counts. The rearrangement joins TRBV20-1 to TRBJ1-2, with D maybe TRBD1 (5 bases). The CDR3 has 10 amino acids. CDR1 DFQATT and CDR2 SNEGSKA come from the germline V gene (reference sequence). V was clipped by 6 bases and J by 8 bases, with 10 bases between them. CDR3: CSAAGRGYTF. CDR3 nucleotides: TGCAGTGCCGCGGGGCGGGGCTACACCTTC.

The chain couples TRBV15 to TRBJ2-6; weak D call: TRBD2 (5 bases). This CDR3 region has 17 residues. CDR1 and CDR2 from the germline V gene are LNHNV and YYDKDF (reference sequence). V shed 2 bases and J shed 3 bases, with 14 bases lying between them. CDR3 loop: CATSRSGSGIGANVLTF. Written as DNA, the CDR3 is TGTGCCACCAGCAGAAGTGGTTCGGGGATTGGGGCCAACGTCCTGACTTTC. Full variable domain (outside the CDR3, taken from reference TRBV15 and TRBJ2-6): DAMVIQNPRYQVTQFGKPVTLSCSQTLNHNVMYWYQQKSSQAPKLLFHYYDKDFNNEADTPDNFQSRRPNTSFCFLDIRSPGLGDTAMYLCATSRSGSGIGANVLTFGAGSRLTVL.

The chain employs TRBV4-3 and TRBJ1-4, with no clear D. The germline CDR1 and CDR2 sequences are LGHNA and YSLEER. The CDR3 is made up of 15 amino acids. Trimming removed 0 bases from V and 8 bases from J, with 13 bases in between. In nucleotides, the CDR3 is TGCGCCAGCAGCCAAGATAACGCCAATGGGGAAAAACTGTTTTTT. It codes for CASSQDNANGEKLFF.

The CDR3 spells CASRIRDRGLVEETQYF. The CDR3 DNA reads TGTGCCAGCAGGATCCGGGACAGGGGGCTGGTGGAAGAGACCCAGTACTTC. This sequence joins TRBV6-1 and TRBJ2-5, with TRBD1 matching 12 bases. V lost 6 bases, J lost 3 bases, and 11 bases stayed unmatched. The CDR3 consists of 17 residues. From germline, CDR1 is MNHNS and CDR2 SASEGT.

This clonotype has only a few counts. The chain has TRBV5-1 and TRBJ1-6, with D unresolved. Germline V gene sequence: CDR1 SGHRS, CDR2 YFSETQ. Trimming shortened V by 0 bases and J by 8 bases, and 6 bases separated the two germline ends. CDR3 length: 13 residues. This chain's CDR3 is CASSLGADSPLHF. The CDR3, as DNA: TGCGCCAGCAGCTTGGGGGCAGATTCACCCCTCCACTTT.

The chain combines TRBV15 with TRBJ1-5; possibly TRBD1 for D (5 bases). The V end lost 3 bases, the J end lost 4 bases, and 13 bases lay between the germline ends. The CDR3 spans 15 residues. Per the germline V gene, CDR1 is LNHNV and CDR2 is YYDKDF (reference sequence). Here the CDR3 reads CATSRRGPGNQPQHF. Here the CDR3 DNA reads TGTGCCACCAGCAGGAGGGGCCCGGGGAATCAGCCCCAGCATTTT.

The chain combines TRBV20-1 with TRBJ2-4; D is possibly TRBD1 or TRBD2 (6 bases each). This CDR3 has 14 residues. Germline V gene sequence: CDR1 DFQATT, CDR2 SNEGSKA (reference sequence). Here the CDR3 reads CRVPLPGVRGIQYF. In DNA, the CDR3 is TGCAGGGTCCCACTGCCGGGGGTCAGGGGCATTCAGTACTTC.

This clonotype was recorded at least ten times. This rearrangement joins TRBV11-2 to TRBJ2-3, with D uncertain. The CDR3 is 12 residues long. Germline CDR1 SGHAT, CDR2 FQNNGV. Trimming took 7 bases from V and 6 from J, leaving 11 bases between them. The CDR3, as DNA: TGTGCCAGCACATGGGCCTTGGATACGCAGTATTTT. Translating gives CASTWALDTQYF.

CDR3 bases: TGTGCCAGCAGCCCACTTATCTCTGGGGCCAACGTCCTGACTTTC. This translates into CASSPLISGANVLTF. This chain uses TRBV6-2 or TRBV6-3 with TRBJ2-6; D unclear. The CDR3 contains 15 residues. The V and J ends lost 6 bases and 0 bases respectively, with 9 bases between them. The germline gives CDR1 MNHEY, CDR2 SVGEGT.